This entry describes one TCR beta chain. The source of the sample is a study of shared clonotypes between healthy human individuals. Measured with immunoSEQ multiplex PCR; TCRdb has only the in-frame clones, and not every one. The sample gives some 980,000 clones, about three quarters of which show up once; over 1.3% is in the top ten. Trimming pared 1 base from V and 0 bases from J, leaving 9 bases between. Germline V lookup: CDR1 SGHVS, CDR2 FQNEAQ. The CDR3 has 15 amino acids. Sequenced material: memory CD4+ T cells sorted from blood. Subset given: CD45RA-negative fraction. The sequence was obtained from a man between 18 and 35 years old in good health. V usage is TRBV7-8 and J usage is TRBJ1-1; D call uncertain. The CDR3 loop reads CASSLEAVMNTEAFF. The CDR3 bases are TGTGCCAGCAGCTTAGAAGCGGTCATGAACACTGAAGCTTTCTTT.